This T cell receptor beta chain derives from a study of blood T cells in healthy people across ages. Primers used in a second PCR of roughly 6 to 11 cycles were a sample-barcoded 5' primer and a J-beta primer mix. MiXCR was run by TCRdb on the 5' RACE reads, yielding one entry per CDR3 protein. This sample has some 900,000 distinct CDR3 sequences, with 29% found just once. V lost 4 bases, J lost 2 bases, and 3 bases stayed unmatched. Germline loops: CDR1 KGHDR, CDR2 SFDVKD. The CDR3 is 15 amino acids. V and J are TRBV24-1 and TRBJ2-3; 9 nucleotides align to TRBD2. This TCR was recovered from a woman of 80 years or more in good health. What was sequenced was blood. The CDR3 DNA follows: TGTGCCACCAGTGAGGCGGGGGGGCTCACAGATACGCAGTATTTT. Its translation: CATSEAGGLTDTQYF.